Given below is one T cell receptor beta chain in context. Antigen: not known. The entry originates in a study of cytomegalovirus exposure and HLA in healthy donors. Study information: The Caucasian-associated ancestry cluster held roughly 81% of roughly 400 genotyped donors. Study-wide results and limits: According to a later analysis, donors in an Asian-associated ancestry cluster reportedly had fewer N-insertions than the roughly 630-donor mean.

PCR primers comprised 60 Vbeta and 13 Jbeta primers. Assay used: immunoSEQ multiplex PCR; TCRdb lists only in-frame clones, some missing. This table has 200,000 or so clones, roughly 84% appearing once. Looked up from germline, CDR1 is KGHSH and CDR2 is LQKENI. With 3 bases removed from V and 7 bases from J, the gap between germline ends came to 12 bases. This CDR3 has 13 amino acids. The chain uses TRBV18 and TRBJ1-1; D ambiguous. The specimen was PBMCs. The receptor was isolated from a human donor in good health. For the CDR3, the DNA is TGTGCCAGCTCACCCCCGCTAGCCAGTGAAGCTTTCTTT. It translates to CASSPPLASEAFF.